These T cell receptor beta chains were read from a single sample in a study of lymphopenia after photon versus proton radiotherapy. The repertoire was sequenced with immunoSEQ multiplex PCR; TCRdb's copy has only in-frame clones and lacks some. Of about 45,000 clones in the sample, roughly 85% were seen once. The source material was peripheral blood, sampled from a patient treated with photon-based radiotherapy. Receptors originate from a man aged 35 to 55 with gastric cancer. CDR3s include the opening cysteine and the closing phenylalanine or tryptophan. D genes are given only for firm matches. Part of the rows lack a size; the others show once, few, many or a class for expanded clones.

V gene,clone size,J gene,D gene,CDR3 length,CDR3 DNA,CDR3 protein
TRBV21-1,.,TRBJ1-1,.,14,TGTGCCAGCATTTTTGGGGGGGAGAACACTGAAGCTTTCTTT,CASIFGGENTEAFF
TRBV6-6,.,TRBJ1-2,.,15,TGTGCCAGCAGTTACCCGACTACAACAGAGGGTGGCTACACCTTC,CASSYPTTTEGGYTF
TRBV5-6,.,TRBJ2-7,TRBD1,13,TGTGCCAGCAGCCACGGGACAGCCTACGAGCAGTACTTC,CASSHGTAYEQYF
TRBV7-9,.,TRBJ1-4,.,14,TGTGCCAGCAGCTTTGTAGGCGATGCCGAAAAACTGTTTTTT,CASSFVGDAEKLFF
TRBV7-2,.,TRBJ1-4,.,15,TGTGCCAGCAGCACCCGGGGCACCACAAATGAAAAACTGTTTTTT,CASSTRGTTNEKLFF
TRBV25-1,few,TRBJ1-6,.,11,TGTGCCAGCAGTCCCGGAAGAGCCCTCCACTTT,CASSPGRALHF
TRBV19,.,TRBJ2-3,TRBD2,17,TGTGCCAGTAGTATCGGACTAGCGGGAACTCGCCACGATACGCAGTATTTT,CASSIGLAGTRHDTQYF
TRBV10-3,.,TRBJ1-2,.,13,TGTGCCATCAGTGAAGGGCTCCGTGATGGCTACACCTTC,CAISEGLRDGYTF
TRBV5-1,.,TRBJ1-2,.,13,TGCGCCAGCAGCTTGCAGGTCTGGGAGGTTGGAACCTTC,CASSLQVWEVGTF
TRBV19,.,TRBJ2-3,TRBD1,14,TGTGCCAGTAGCCCCACAGGGGGCTTTGATACGCAGTATTTT,CASSPTGGFDTQYF
TRBV29-1,.,TRBJ2-5,TRBD1,15,TGCAGCGGAAGTGGGGACAGGTACGACCAAGAGACCCAGTACTTC,CSGSGDRYDQETQYF